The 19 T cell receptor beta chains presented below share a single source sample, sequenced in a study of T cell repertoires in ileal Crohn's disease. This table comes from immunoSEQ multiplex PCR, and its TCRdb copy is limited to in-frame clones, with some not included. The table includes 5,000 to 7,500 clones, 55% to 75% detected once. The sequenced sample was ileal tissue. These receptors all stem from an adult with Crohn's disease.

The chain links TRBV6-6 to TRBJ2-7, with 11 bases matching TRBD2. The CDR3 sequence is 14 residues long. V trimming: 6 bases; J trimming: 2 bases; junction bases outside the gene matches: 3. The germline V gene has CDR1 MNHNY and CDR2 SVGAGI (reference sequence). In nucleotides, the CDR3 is TGTGCCAGCAGGGGACTAGCGGCCACCTACGAGCAGTACTTC. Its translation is CASRGLAATYEQYF.

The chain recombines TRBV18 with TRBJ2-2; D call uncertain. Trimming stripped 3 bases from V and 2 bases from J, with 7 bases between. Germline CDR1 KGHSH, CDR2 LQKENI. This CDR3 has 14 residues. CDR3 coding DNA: TGTGCCAGCTCACCGGGCATTAACACCGGGGAGCTGTTTTTT. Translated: CASSPGINTGELFF.

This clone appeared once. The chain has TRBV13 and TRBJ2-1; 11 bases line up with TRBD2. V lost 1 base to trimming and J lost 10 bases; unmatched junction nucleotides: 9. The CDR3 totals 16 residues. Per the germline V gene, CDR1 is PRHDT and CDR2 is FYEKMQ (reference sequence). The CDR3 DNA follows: TGTGCCAGCAGCTTAGTAGCGGGAGGGCCCTTCAGAGAGCAGTTCTTC. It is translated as CASSLVAGGPFREQFF.

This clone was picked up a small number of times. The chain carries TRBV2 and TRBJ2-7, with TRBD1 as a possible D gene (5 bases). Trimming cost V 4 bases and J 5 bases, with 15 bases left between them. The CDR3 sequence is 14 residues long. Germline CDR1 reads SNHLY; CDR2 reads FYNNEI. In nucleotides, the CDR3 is TGTGCCAGCAGTGCCCCCCCGCAGGGCCACGAGCAGTACTTC. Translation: CASSAPPQGHEQYF.

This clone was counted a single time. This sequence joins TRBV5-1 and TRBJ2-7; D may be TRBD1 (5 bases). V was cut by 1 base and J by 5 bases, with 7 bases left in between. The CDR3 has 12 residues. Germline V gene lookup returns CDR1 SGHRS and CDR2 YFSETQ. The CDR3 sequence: CASSLPGNEQYF. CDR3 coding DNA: TGCGCCAGCAGCTTGCCAGGGAACGAGCAGTACTTC.

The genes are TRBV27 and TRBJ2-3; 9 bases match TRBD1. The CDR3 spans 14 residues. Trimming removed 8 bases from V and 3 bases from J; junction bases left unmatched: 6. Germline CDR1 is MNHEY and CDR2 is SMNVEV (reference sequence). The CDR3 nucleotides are TGTGCCAGCGTCCGGGACAGGGCAACAGATACGCAGTATTTT. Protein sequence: CASVRDRATDTQYF.

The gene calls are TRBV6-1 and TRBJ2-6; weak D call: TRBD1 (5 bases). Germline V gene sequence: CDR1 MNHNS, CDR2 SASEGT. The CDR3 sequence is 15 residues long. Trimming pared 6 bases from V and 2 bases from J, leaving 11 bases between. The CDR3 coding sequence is TGTGCCAGCAGACCAGGGTTAACTGGGGCCAACGTCCTGACTTTC. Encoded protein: CASRPGLTGANVLTF.

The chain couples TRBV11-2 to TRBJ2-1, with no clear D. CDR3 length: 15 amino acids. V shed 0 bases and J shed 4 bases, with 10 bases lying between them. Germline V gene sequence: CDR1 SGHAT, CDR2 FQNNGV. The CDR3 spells CASSLEVTQYNEQFF. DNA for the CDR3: TGTGCCAGCAGCTTAGAGGTGACTCAATACAATGAGCAGTTCTTC.

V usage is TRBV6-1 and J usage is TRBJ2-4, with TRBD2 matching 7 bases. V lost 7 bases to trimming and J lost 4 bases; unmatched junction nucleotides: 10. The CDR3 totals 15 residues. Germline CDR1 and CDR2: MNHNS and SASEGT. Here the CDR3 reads CASMGGGTGKNIQYF. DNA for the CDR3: TGTGCCAGCATGGGGGGAGGGACGGGTAAAAACATTCAGTACTTC.

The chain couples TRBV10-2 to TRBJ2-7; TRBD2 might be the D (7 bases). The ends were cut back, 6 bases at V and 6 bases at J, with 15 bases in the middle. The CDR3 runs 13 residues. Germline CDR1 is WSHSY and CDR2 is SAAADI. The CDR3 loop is CASRMGGAVEQYF. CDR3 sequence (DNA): TGCGCCAGCAGAATGGGGGGGGCCGTCGAGCAGTACTTC.

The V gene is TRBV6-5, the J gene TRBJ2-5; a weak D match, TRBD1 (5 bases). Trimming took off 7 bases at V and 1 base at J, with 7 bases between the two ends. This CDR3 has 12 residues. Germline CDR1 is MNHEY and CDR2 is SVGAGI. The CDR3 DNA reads TGTGCCAGCAAAAGGGGCCAAGAGACCCAGTACTTC. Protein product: CASKRGQETQYF.

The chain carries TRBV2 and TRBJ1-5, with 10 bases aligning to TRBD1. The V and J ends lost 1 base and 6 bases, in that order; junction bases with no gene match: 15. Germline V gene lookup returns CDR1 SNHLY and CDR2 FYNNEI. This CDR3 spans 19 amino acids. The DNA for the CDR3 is TGTGCCAGCAGTGAAGAAGGTGCGAGGGACAGGGGAATGGGTCAGCCCCAGCATTTT. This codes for CASSEEGARDRGMGQPQHF.

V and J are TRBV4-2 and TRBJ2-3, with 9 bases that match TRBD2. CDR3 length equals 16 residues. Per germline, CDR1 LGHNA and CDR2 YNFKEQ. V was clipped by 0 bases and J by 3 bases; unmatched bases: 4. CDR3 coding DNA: TGTGCCAGCAGCCAAGATGGCGGGGGGGCAACAGATACGCAGTATTTT. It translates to CASSQDGGGATDTQYF.

The CDR3 DNA reads TGTGCCAGCAGCATTGACAGGGACACCGGGGAGCTGTTTTTT. It yields the protein CASSIDRDTGELFF. This chain joins TRBV7-7 and TRBJ2-2; 7 nucleotides agree with TRBD1. CDR3 size: 14 residues. In germline, CDR1 is SSHAT, CDR2 FNYEAQ (reference sequence). V dropped 5 bases and J dropped 3; count of bases not matched to a gene: 3. Combining the CDR3 with reference TRBV7-7 and TRBJ2-2 gives the whole variable domain GAGVSQSPRYKVTKRGQDVTLRCDPISSHATLYWYQQALGQGPEFLTYFNYEAQPDKSGLPSDRFSAERPEGSISTLTIQRTEQRDSAMYRCASSIDRDTGELFFGEGSRLTVL.

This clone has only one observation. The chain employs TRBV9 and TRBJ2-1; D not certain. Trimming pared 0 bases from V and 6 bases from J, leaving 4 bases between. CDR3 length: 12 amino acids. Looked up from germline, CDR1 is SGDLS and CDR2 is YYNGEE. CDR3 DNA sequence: TGTGCCAGCAGCGTAGAGAGCAATGAGCAGTTCTTC. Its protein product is CASSVESNEQFF.

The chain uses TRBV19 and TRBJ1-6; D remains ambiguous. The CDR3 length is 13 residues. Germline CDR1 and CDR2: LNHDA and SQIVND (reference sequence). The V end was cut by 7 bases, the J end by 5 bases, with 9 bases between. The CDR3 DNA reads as TGTGCCAGTACACAATTTGATAATTCACCCCTCCACTTT. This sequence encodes CASTQFDNSPLHF.

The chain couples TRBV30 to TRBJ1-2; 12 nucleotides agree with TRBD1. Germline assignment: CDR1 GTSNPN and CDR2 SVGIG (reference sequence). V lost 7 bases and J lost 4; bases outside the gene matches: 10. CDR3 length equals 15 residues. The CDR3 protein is CALGQGAPFGYGYTF. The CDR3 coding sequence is TGTGCCTTGGGACAGGGGGCTCCGTTTGGCTATGGCTACACCTTC.

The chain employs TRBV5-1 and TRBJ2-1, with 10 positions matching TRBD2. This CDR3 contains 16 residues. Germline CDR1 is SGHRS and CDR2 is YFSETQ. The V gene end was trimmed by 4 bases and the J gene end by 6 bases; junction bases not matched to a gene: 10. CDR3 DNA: TGCGCCAGCAGCGGGGCATGGACTAGCGGCTCCAATGAGCAGTTCTTC. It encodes CASSGAWTSGSNEQFF.

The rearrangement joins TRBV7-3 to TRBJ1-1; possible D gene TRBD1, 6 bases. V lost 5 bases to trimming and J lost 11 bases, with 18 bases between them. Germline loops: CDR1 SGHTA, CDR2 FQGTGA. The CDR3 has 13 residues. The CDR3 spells CASSPQGGQRAFF. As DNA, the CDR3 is TGTGCCAGCAGCCCCCAAGGGGGTCAGAGGGCTTTCTTT. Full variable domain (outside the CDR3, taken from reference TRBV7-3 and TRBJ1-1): GAGVSQTPSNKVTEKGKYVELRCDPISGHTALYWYRQSLGQGPEFLIYFQGTGAADDSGLPNDRFFAVRPEGSVSTLKIQRTERGDSAVYLCASSPQGGQRAFFGQGTRLTVV.